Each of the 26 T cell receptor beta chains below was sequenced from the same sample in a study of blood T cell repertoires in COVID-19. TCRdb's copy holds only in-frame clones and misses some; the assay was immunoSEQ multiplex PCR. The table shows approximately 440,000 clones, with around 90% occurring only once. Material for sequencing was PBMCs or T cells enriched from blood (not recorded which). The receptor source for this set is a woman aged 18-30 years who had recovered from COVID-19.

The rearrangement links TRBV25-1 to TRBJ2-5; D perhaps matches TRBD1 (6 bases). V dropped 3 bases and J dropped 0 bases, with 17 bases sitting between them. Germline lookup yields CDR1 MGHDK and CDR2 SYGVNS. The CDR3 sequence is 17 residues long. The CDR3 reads CASSEPDSGEYQETQYF. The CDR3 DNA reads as TGTGCCAGCAGTGAGCCGGATTCAGGGGAGTACCAAGAGACCCAGTACTTC.

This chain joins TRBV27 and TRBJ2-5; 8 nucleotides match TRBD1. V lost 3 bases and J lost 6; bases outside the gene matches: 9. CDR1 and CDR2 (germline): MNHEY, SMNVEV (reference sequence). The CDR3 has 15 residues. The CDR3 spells CASSFGPGGEKTQYF. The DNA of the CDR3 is TGTGCCAGCAGTTTCGGCCCAGGGGGCGAAAAGACCCAGTACTTC.

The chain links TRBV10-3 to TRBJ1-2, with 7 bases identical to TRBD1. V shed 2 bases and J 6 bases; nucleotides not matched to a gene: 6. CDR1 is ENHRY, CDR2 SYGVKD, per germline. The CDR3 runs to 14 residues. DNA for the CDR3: TGTGCCATCAGTGAGCTAGACAGGGTAGATGGCTACACCTTC. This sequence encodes CAISELDRVDGYTF.

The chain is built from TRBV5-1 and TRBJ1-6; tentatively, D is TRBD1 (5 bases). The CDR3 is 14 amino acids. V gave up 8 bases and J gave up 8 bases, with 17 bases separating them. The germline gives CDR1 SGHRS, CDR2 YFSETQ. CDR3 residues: CASRTWGRDSPLHF. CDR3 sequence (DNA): TGCGCCAGTAGGACCTGGGGGAGGGATTCACCCCTCCACTTT.

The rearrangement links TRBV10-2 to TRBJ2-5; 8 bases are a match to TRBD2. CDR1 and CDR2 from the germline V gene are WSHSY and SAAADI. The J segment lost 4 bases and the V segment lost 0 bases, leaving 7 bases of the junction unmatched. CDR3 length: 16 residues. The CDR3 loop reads CASSESPRGGRETQYF. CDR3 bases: TGCGCCAGCAGTGAGTCGCCCCGGGGGGGCCGAGAGACCCAGTACTTC.

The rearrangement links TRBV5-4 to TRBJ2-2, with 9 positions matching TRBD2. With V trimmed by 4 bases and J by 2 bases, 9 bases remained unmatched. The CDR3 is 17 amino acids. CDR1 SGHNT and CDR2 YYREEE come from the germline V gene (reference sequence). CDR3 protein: CASSPTASGANTGELFF. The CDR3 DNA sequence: TGTGCCAGCAGCCCGACGGCTAGCGGGGCCAACACCGGGGAGCTGTTTTTT.

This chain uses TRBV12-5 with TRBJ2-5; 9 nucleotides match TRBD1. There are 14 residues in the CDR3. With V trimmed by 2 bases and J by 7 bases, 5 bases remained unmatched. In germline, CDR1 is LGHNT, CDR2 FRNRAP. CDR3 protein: CASGLIDRGATQYF. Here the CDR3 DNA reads TGTGCTAGTGGTTTGATCGACAGGGGGGCGACCCAGTACTTC.

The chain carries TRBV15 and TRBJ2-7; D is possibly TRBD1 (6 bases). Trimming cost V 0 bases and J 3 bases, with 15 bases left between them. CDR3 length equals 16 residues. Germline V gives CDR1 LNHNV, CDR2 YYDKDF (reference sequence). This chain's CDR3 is CATSRDKGVPLYEQYF. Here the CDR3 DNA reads TGTGCCACCAGCAGAGATAAGGGGGTTCCTCTCTACGAGCAGTACTTC.

The CDR3 here is CASGPSGQGGEKLFF. The CDR3 DNA sequence: TGTGCCAGCGGACCTAGTGGGCAGGGTGGTGAAAAACTGTTTTTT. The rearrangement joins TRBV28 to TRBJ1-4; tentative D call: TRBD1 (5 bases). The V end was cut by 8 bases, the J end by 7 bases, with 20 bases between. The length of the CDR3 is 15 residues. Germline V gene lookup returns CDR1 MDHEN and CDR2 SYDVKM.

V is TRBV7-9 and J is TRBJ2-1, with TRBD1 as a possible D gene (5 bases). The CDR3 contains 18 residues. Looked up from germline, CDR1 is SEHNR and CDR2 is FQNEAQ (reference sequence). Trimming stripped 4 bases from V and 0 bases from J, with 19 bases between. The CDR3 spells CASSSTDSILSSYNEQFF. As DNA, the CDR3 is TGTGCCAGCAGCTCCACCGACAGCATCTTAAGCTCCTACAATGAGCAGTTCTTC.

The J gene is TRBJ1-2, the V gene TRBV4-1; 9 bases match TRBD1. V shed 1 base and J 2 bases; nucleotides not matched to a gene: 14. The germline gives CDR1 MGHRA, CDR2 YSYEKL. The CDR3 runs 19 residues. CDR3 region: CASSQGGGTGTILNYGYTF. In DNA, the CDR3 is TGCGCCAGCAGCCAAGGGGGTGGGACAGGGACGATCCTAAACTATGGCTACACCTTC.

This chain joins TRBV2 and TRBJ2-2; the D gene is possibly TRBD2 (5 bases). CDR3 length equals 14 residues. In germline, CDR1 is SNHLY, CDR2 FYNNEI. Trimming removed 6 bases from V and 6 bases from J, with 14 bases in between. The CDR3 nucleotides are TGTGCCAGCAGAGACACGACTATTCCCGGGGAGCTGTTTTTT. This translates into CASRDTTIPGELFF. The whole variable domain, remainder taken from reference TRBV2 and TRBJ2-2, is EPEVTQTPSHQVTQMGQEVILRCVPISNHLYFYWYRQILGQKVEFLVSFYNNEISEKSEIFDDQFSVERPDGSNFTLKIRSTKLEDSAMYFCASRDTTIPGELFFGEGSRLTVL.

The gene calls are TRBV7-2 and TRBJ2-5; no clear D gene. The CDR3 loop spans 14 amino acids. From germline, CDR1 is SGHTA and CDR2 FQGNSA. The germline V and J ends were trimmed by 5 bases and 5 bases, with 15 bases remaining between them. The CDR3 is CASSARFGTETQYF. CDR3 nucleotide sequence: TGTGCCAGCAGCGCTAGGTTTGGCACGGAGACCCAGTACTTC. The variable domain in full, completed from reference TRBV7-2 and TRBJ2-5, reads GAGVSQSPSNKVTEKGKDVELRCDPISGHTALYWYRQSLGQGLEFLIYFQGNSAPDKSGLPSDRFSAERTGGSVSTLTIQRTQQEDSAVYLCASSARFGTETQYFGPGTRLLVL.

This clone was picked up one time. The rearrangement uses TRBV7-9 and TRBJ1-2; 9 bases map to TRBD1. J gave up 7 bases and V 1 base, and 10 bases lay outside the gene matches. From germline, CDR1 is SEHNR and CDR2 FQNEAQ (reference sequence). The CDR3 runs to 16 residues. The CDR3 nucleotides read TGTGCCAGCAGCTTAGGGTCTGGGACAGGGACAAGTGGCTACACCTTC. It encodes CASSLGSGTGTSGYTF.

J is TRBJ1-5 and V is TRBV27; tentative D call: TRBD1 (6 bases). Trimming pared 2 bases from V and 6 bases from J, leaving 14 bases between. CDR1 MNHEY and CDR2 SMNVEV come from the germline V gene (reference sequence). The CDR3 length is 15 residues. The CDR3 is CASSLNRGAGQPQHF. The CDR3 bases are TGTGCCAGCAGTTTAAATCGGGGGGCAGGTCAGCCCCAGCATTTT.

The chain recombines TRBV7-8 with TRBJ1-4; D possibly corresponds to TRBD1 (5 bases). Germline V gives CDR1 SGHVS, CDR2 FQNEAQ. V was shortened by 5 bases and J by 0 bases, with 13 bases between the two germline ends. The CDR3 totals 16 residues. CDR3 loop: CASSTQTAATNEKLFF. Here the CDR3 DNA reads TGTGCCAGCAGCACGCAGACAGCCGCAACTAATGAAAAACTGTTTTTT.

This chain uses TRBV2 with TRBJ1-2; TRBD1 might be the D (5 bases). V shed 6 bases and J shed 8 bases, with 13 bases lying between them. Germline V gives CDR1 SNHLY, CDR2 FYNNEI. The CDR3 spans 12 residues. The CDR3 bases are TGTGCCAGCAGGGAGGGGTCTAGAGGCTACACCTTC. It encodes CASREGSRGYTF.

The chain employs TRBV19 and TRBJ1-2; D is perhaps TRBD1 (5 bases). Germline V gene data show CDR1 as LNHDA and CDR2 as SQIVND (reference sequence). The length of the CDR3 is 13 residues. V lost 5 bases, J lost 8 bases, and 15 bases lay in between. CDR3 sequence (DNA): TGTGCCAGTAGTTCACTTTTCCAGGGAGGCTACACCTTC. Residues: CASSSLFQGGYTF.

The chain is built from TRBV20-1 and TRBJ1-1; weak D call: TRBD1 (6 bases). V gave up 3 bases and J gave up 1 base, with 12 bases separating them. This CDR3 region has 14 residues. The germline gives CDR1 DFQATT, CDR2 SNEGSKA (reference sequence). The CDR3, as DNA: TGCAGTGCTAGTAACAGGGCACCGAACACTGAAGCTTTCTTT. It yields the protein CSASNRAPNTEAFF.

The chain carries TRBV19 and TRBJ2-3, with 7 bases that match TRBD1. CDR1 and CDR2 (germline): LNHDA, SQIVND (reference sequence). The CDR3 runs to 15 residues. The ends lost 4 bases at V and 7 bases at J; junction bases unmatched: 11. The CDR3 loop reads CASSNRQGLGYTQYF. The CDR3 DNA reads TGTGCCAGTAGTAACCGACAGGGCTTGGGATATACGCAGTATTTT.

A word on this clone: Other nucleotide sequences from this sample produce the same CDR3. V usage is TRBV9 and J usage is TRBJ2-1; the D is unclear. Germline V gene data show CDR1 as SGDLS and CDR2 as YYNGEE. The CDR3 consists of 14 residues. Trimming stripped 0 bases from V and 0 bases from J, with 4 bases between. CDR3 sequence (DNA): TGTGCCAGCAGCGTAGGCAGCTCCTACAATGAGCAGTTCTTC. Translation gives CASSVGSSYNEQFF.

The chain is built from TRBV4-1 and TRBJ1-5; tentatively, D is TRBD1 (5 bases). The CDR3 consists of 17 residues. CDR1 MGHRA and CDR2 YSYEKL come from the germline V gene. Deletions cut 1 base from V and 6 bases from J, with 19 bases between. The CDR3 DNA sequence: TGCGCCAGCAGCCAAGCGAATTTGGTTGGAAGGGGTCAGCCCCAGCATTTT. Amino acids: CASSQANLVGRGQPQHF.

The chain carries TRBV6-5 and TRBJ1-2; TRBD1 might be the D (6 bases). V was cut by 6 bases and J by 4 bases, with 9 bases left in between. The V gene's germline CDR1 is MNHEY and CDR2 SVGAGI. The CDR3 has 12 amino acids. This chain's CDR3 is CASSSGAYGYTF. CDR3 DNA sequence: TGTGCCAGCAGCTCAGGGGCCTATGGCTACACCTTC.

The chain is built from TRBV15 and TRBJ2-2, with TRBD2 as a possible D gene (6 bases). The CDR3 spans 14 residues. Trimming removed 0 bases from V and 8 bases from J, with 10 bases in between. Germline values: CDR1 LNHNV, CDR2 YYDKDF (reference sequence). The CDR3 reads CATSRDGGRGELFF. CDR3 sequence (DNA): TGTGCCACCAGCAGAGATGGAGGGAGAGGGGAGCTGTTTTTT.

CDR3 amino acids: CASSLGREGRTDEQFF. CDR3 DNA: TGTGCCAGCAGCCTAGGGAGAGAGGGCAGGACGGATGAGCAGTTCTTC. The chain carries TRBV11-3 and TRBJ2-1; D perhaps matches TRBD2 (5 bases). The CDR3 contains 16 residues. Germline V gene data show CDR1 as SGHNT and CDR2 as YENEEA. Trimming took 5 bases from V and 8 from J, leaving 22 bases between them. Looking up the rest from reference TRBV11-3 and TRBJ2-1 gives the full variable domain: EAGVVQSPRYKIIEKKQPVAFWCNPISGHNTLYWYLQNLGQGPELLIRYENEEAVDDSQLPKDRFSAERLKGVDSTLKIQPAELGDSAVYLCASSLGREGRTDEQFFGPGTRLTVL.

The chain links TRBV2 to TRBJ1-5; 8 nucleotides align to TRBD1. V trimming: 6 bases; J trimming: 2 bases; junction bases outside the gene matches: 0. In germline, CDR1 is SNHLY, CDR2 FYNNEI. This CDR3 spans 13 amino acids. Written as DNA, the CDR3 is TGTGCCAGCAGGGACAGGGGCAATCAGCCCCAGCATTTT. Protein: CASRDRGNQPQHF.